One sample yielded the 13 T cell receptor beta chains listed below, sequenced in a study of sequential checkpoint blockade in melanoma. Here immunoSEQ multiplex PCR was the method, and the copy in TCRdb shows in-frame clones only, minus some. In the table there are more than 8,000 clones, 50% to 60% of which are singletons. Sample treatment: randomized to nivolumab then ipilimumab (arm A) or the reverse (arm B). This sample comprised CD8+ T cells sorted from blood (inferred from file names), obtained from a patient given nivolumab and ipilimumab in sequence. Receptors were obtained from a human donor with melanoma.

The gene calls are TRBV6-5 and TRBJ2-3; 7 bases map to TRBD1. The CDR3 spans 16 residues. Germline V gene sequence: CDR1 MNHEY, CDR2 SVGAGI. V gave up 4 bases and J gave up 0 bases; unmatched junction bases: 7. CDR3 in DNA: TGTGCCAGCAGTTTCGATACAGGGGTGAGCACAGATACGCAGTATTTT. This encodes CASSFDTGVSTDTQYF.

The chain recombines TRBV4-3 with TRBJ2-3, with D uncertain. Germline CDR1 and CDR2: LGHNA and YSLEER. V lost 4 bases and J 0 bases, leaving 14 bases between the germline ends. The CDR3 length is 16 residues. Here the CDR3 reads CASSRSFTTSTDTQYF. CDR3 nucleotide sequence: TGCGCCAGCAGCCGCAGTTTCACGACTAGCACAGATACGCAGTATTTT.

This clone was seen more than once but under ten times. The chain combines TRBV29-1 with TRBJ2-7; maybe TRBD1 (7 bases). The CDR3 contains 14 residues. Trimming pared 4 bases from V and 3 bases from J, leaving 16 bases between. Germline CDR1 is SQVTM and CDR2 is ANQGSEA. The CDR3: CSVVGGDSIYEQYF. DNA for the CDR3: TGCAGCGTTGTAGGCGGGGACAGTATCTACGAGCAGTACTTC.

This clone has a single count. The chain is built from TRBV7-9 and TRBJ2-5; perhaps TRBD1 as D (6 bases). Germline CDR1 and CDR2: SEHNR and FQNEAQ (reference sequence). The CDR3 length is 14 residues. Trimming cost V 5 bases and J 2 bases, with 12 bases left between them. Here the CDR3 DNA reads TGTGCCAGCAGCCTCGGGACAAGACAAGAGACCCAGTACTTC. This encodes CASSLGTRQETQYF.

This clone was found a few times. The V gene is TRBV28, the J gene TRBJ1-2, with D hard to call. V shed 7 bases and J shed 0 bases, with 12 bases lying between them. This CDR3 contains 14 residues. Germline V gives CDR1 MDHEN, CDR2 SYDVKM. The CDR3 here is CASNRHTSNYGYTF. CDR3 DNA: TGTGCCAGCAATAGACACACTTCTAACTATGGCTACACCTTC.

The chain links TRBV6-5 to TRBJ1-1; D not resolved. V lost 2 bases to trimming and J lost 1 base, with 5 bases between them. This CDR3 is 13 amino acids long. Germline V CDR1 and CDR2: MNHEY, SVGAGI. Written as DNA, the CDR3 is TGTGCCAGCAGTTACAATCAGAACACTGAAGCTTTCTTT. Its protein is CASSYNQNTEAFF.

This rearrangement joins TRBV4-3 to TRBJ1-1, with 9 nucleotides matching TRBD1. Losses at the gene ends were 2 bases for V and 0 bases for J; bases not matched to a gene: 7. The germline gives CDR1 LGHNA, CDR2 YSLEER. This CDR3 region has 17 residues. In nucleotides, the CDR3 is TGCGCCAGCAGCCAACTAGGACAGGGGATCCTGAACACTGAAGCTTTCTTT. Protein sequence: CASSQLGQGILNTEAFF.

The table lists this clone with a count of one. The chain has TRBV27 and TRBJ2-7; 9 positions agree with TRBD2. This CDR3 is built from 13 residues. Losses at the gene ends were 3 bases for V and 7 bases for J; bases not matched to a gene: 4. Germline assignment: CDR1 MNHEY and CDR2 SMNVEV (reference sequence). CDR3 in amino acids: CASSLRGGWEQYF. The DNA for the CDR3 is TGTGCCAGCAGTTTGCGGGGGGGGTGGGAGCAGTACTTC.

The genes are TRBV5-4 and TRBJ1-2; D gene unclear. CDR3 length equals 14 residues. V was trimmed by 0 bases and J by 4 bases, leaving 10 bases between them. CDR1 is SGHNT, CDR2 YYREEE, per germline (reference sequence). This CDR3 is CASSLARQIYGYTF. DNA for the CDR3: TGTGCCAGCAGCTTGGCCCGCCAGATCTATGGCTACACCTTC.

V and J are TRBV9 and TRBJ2-5, with no clear D. The last part of the DNA fits TRBJ2-7 better; the J call may be wrong. The V gene's germline CDR1 is SGDLS and CDR2 YYNGEE. The CDR3 sequence is 14 residues long. Written as DNA, the CDR3 is TGTGCCAGCAGCGTCGCTGGGTTTAGCTACGAGCAGTACTTC. This translates into CASSVAGFSYEQYF.

The V gene is TRBV19, the J gene TRBJ2-7; 7 positions agree with TRBD1. This CDR3 is built from 17 residues. CDR1 is LNHDA and CDR2 is SQIVND in the germline V gene (reference sequence). The V segment lost 5 bases and the J segment 2 bases; nucleotides outside the gene matches: 15. CDR3 sequence (DNA): TGTGCCAGTAGTCTGAGTACCGGGACAGTTCCTGCCTACGAGCAGTACTTC. It yields the protein CASSLSTGTVPAYEQYF.

Notes on this clone: One end of the junction does not line up with germline, which may come from a read error. The gene calls are TRBV13 and TRBJ2-1; no reliable D call. The CDR3 covers 13 residues. The germline gives CDR1 PRHDT, CDR2 FYEKMQ (reference sequence). This CDR3 is CASSLGVSGEQFF. The CDR3 bases are TGTGCCAGCAGCCTAGGAGTCTCAGGTGAGCAGTTCTTC.

The V call is TRBV15, the J call TRBJ1-1; perhaps TRBD1 as D (5 bases). This CDR3 contains 15 residues. V lost 2 bases and J lost 1, with 11 bases in between. The V gene's germline CDR1 is LNHNV and CDR2 YYDKDF (reference sequence). Here the CDR3 reads CATSRPSTANTEAFF. The CDR3 bases are TGTGCCACCAGCAGACCGTCGACAGCGAACACTGAAGCTTTCTTT. The full variable domain, its missing parts supplied by reference TRBV15 and TRBJ1-1, is DAMVIQNPRYQVTQFGKPVTLSCSQTLNHNVMYWYQQKSSQAPKLLFHYYDKDFNNEADTPDNFQSRRPNTSFCFLDIRSPGLGDTAMYLCATSRPSTANTEAFFGQGTRLTVV.